This T cell receptor (beta chain) was found in a study of OX40 agonist ivuxolimab in advanced cancers. Concerning the study at large: Ivuxolimab, which targeted the costimulatory receptor OX40 (CD134), was an agonistic, fully human IgG2 monoclonal antibody. Prior anti-PD-1, anti-PD-L1 or anti-CTLA-4 therapy was permitted, and approximately 40% of dose-escalation patients had received checkpoint inhibitors. The point of sequencing TCRbeta in the periphery was to test whether ivuxolimab changed TCR sequence diversity and drove clonal T-cell expansion. Intravenous ivuxolimab was administered to patients every 2 weeks at six dose levels: 0.01, 0.1, 0.3, 1.5, 3 and 10 mg/kg. The dose-escalation cohort was 80% to 90% male with a mean age of roughly 60 years, ranging from roughly 23 to 90. Among the roughly 50 dose-escalation patients, some 20 had hepatocellular carcinoma, roughly 15 melanoma, 9 renal cell carcinoma and 9 head and neck cancer. Three dose-escalation patients achieved partial responses, one with hepatocellular carcinoma and two with cutaneous melanoma. The paper describes the monotherapy dose-escalation part (N of about 54 patients) of the phase I trial of ivuxolimab. General study outcomes and caveats: In the 0.1-3.0 mg/kg groups, partial responders had among the lowest normalized peripheral clonal expansion, particularly in CD8+ T cells. Clonal expansion of both CD4+ and CD8+ blood T cells was observed from baseline to week 6 at doses 0.1 to 3.0 mg/kg. After ivuxolimab, expanded clones were on average more numerous among CD8+ T cells than among CD4+ T cells. Low levels of normalized T-cell clonal expansion were also shown by some nonresponding patients. The antigen specificity of the clonally expanded peripheral T cells was not determined.

For sequencing of the TCRbeta CDR3 region, genomic DNA was extracted from the sorted cells. TCRbeta CDR3 regions were sequenced using the immunoSEQ Assay. TCRdb stores this immuneACCESS table with in-frame sequences only. Part of the clones is absent; in the studies checked, under half of the shortfall reflects unresolved V genes, and no reason is known for the rest. The sample includes tens of thousands of clones, with more than 85% observed a single time. The ten largest clonotypes hold roughly 1.1% of the sample. Patients with a history of autoimmune disease or receiving systemic immunosuppression were excluded from the trial. Peripheral blood for TCR sequencing was collected from all dose cohorts at baseline, on cycle 4 day 1, and on cycle 7 day 1. The samples were drawn from a first-in-human, open-label, multicenter phase I dose-escalation trial of ivuxolimab. Adults with locally advanced or metastatic melanoma, renal cell, hepatocellular, or head and neck squamous cell carcinoma were enrolled in the trial. Before TCR sequencing, CD4+ T cells and CD8+ T cells were sorted from peripheral blood as separate populations.

Comment on this clone: Its antigen is not yet known. Per-base quality was not reported, and no clone a single base away is much larger than it.

The CDR3 goes from the cysteine to the phenylalanine over 15 residues. CDR3 DNA only is kept here, 45 bases in frame from base 1. From V the trimming removes 4 bases and from J it removes 2 bases, while the gene matches leave 3 bases of the junction unaccounted for. The germline V gene yields SGHRS for CDR1 and YFSETQ for CDR2. Sample: CD4+ or CD8+ T cells sorted from blood, taken in a trial of the OX40 agonist ivuxolimab. The sequence was collected from an adult with an advanced solid tumor such as melanoma, head and neck, liver or kidney cancer. The V and J segments used are TRBV5-1 and TRBJ2-3; 11 bases in the middle match TRBD1. Read as DNA, the sequence is TGCGCCAGCAGCGGGACAGGGGGTCACACAGATACGCAGTATTTT. This is translated as CASSGTGGHTDTQYF. With the portions outside the CDR3 filled from the reference TRBV5-1 and TRBJ2-3 genes, the complete variable region becomes KAGVTQTPRYLIKTRGQQVTLSCSPISGHRSVSWYQQTPGQGLQFLFEYFSETQRNKGNFPGRFSGRQFSNSRSEMNVSTLELGDSALYLCASSGTGGHTDTQYFGPGTRLTVL.